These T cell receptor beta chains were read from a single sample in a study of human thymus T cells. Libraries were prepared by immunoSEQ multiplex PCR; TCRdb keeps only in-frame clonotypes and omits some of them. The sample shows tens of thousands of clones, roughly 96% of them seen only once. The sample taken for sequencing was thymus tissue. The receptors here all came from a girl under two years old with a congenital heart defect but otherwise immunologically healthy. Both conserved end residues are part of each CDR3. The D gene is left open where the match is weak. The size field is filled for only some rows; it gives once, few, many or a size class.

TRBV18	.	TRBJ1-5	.	CASSSLAPDQPQHF	TGTGCCAGCTCGTCCCTTGCCCCTGATCAGCCCCAGCATTTT
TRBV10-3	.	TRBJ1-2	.	CAISLDVLYGYTF	TGTGCCATCAGCCTAGACGTGCTCTATGGCTACACCTTC
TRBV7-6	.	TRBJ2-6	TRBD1	CASSFLRGDRVGANVLTF	TGTGCCAGCAGTTTTCTGAGGGGGGACAGGGTTGGAGCCAACGTCCTGACTTTC
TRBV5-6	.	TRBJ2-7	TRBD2	CASSLAGGPYEQYF	TGTGCCAGCAGCTTGGCGGGAGGGCCCTACGAGCAGTACTTC
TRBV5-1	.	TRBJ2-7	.	CASSFYLESYEQYF	TGCGCCAGCAGCTTTTACCTAGAGTCCTACGAGCAGTACTTC
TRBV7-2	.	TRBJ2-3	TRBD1	CASSLAGTDTDTQYF	TGTGCCAGCAGCTTAGCGGGGACAGATACAGATACGCAGTATTTT
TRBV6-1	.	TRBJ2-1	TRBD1	CASSVYRGPYNEQFF	TGTGCCAGCAGTGTCTACAGGGGTCCCTACAATGAGCAGTTCTTC
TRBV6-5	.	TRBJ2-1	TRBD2	CASSYFAGGGSNEQFF	TGTGCCAGCAGTTACTTCGCGGGGGGAGGGTCGAATGAGCAGTTCTTC
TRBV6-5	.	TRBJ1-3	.	CASSYSLSSGNTIYF	TGTGCCAGCAGTTACTCCCTTAGCTCTGGAAACACCATATATTTT
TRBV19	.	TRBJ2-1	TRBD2	CASSVLAGINEQFF	TGTGCCAGTAGTGTCCTAGCGGGGATAAATGAGCAGTTCTTC
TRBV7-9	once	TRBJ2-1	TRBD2	CASSREREGYNEQFF	TGTGCCAGCAGCCGCGAGCGGGAGGGTTACAATGAGCAGTTCTTC
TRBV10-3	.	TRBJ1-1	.	CAISGRGALNTEAFF	TGTGCCATCAGTGGGAGGGGGGCTTTGAACACTGAAGCTTTCTTT
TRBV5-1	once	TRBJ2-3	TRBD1	CASSLVQGADTQYF	TGCGCCAGCAGCTTGGTCCAGGGGGCAGATACGCAGTATTTT
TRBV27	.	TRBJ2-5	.	CASTTAPQETQYF	TGTGCCAGCACTACAGCACCCCAAGAGACCCAGTACTTC
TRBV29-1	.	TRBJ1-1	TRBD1	CSAGQPLNTEAFF	TGCAGCGCGGGACAGCCTTTGAACACTGAAGCTTTCTTT
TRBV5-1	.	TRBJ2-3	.	CASRCRDTHSDTQYF	TGCGCCAGCAGGTGCCGGGACACCCACTCAGATACGCAGTATTTT
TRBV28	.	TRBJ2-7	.	CASSSGGLSYEQYF	TGTGCCAGCAGTTCCGGGGGGCTCTCCTACGAGCAGTACTTC
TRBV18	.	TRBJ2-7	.	CASSPSSYEQYF	TGTGCCAGCTCACCTTCCTCCTACGAGCAGTACTTC
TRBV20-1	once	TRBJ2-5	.	CSAQRETQYF	TGCAGTGCCCAGAGGGAGACCCAGTACTTC
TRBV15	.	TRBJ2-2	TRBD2	CATSRDGPRTSGADGELFF	TGTGCCACCAGCAGGGATGGGCCTCGGACTAGCGGGGCGGACGGGGAGCTGTTTTTT
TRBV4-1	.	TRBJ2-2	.	CASSQQPLDGELFF	TGCGCCAGCAGCCAACAACCGTTGGACGGGGAGCTGTTTTTT
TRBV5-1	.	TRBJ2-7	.	CASSSLEAGRDEQYF	TGCGCCAGCAGCTCCCTGGAGGCAGGGCGAGACGAGCAGTACTTC
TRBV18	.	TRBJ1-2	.	CASSPVPPFYPYGYTF	TGTGCCAGCTCACCGGTACCCCCGTTCTACCCCTATGGCTACACCTTC
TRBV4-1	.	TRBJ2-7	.	CASSQDPGDILSYEQYF	TGCGCCAGCAGCCAAGATCCCGGGGATATCCTATCCTACGAGCAGTACTTC
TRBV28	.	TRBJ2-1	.	CASTGSSQPYNEQFF	TGTGCCAGTACCGGGAGCTCGCAACCATACAATGAGCAGTTCTTC
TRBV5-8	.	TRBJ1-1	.	CASSLWSHPNGRTEAFF	TGTGCCAGCAGCTTGTGGTCCCATCCGAATGGGCGCACTGAAGCTTTCTTT
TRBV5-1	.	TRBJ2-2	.	CASSFEGENTGELFF	TGCGCCAGCAGCTTCGAAGGGGAGAACACCGGGGAGCTGTTTTTT
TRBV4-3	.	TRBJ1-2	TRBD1	CASSQDWGTGLFYGYTF	TGCGCCAGCAGCCAAGACTGGGGGACAGGGCTTTTCTATGGCTACACCTTC
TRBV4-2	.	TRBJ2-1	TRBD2	CASSQDRGLAGDEQFF	TGTGCCAGCAGCCAAGATCGCGGGCTAGCGGGAGATGAGCAGTTCTTC
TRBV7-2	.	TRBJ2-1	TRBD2	CASRPPTSGRWNEQFF	TGTGCCAGCAGACCCCCCACTAGCGGGAGGTGGAATGAGCAGTTCTTC
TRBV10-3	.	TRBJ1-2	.	CAISGPRGDGYTF	TGTGCCATCAGTGGTCCTAGGGGGGATGGCTACACCTTC
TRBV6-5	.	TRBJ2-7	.	CASTPRGRAHYEQYF	TGTGCCAGCACCCCAAGGGGCAGGGCTCACTACGAGCAGTACTTC
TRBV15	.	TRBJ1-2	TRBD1	CATSITGTDRGYTF	TGTGCCACCAGCATTACCGGGACAGATAGGGGCTACACCTTC
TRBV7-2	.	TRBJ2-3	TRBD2	CASSSLAGVSGPDTQYF	TGTGCCAGCAGCTCCCTAGCGGGAGTTTCGGGCCCAGATACGCAGTATTTT
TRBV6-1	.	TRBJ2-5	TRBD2	CASSEWNSSGRRAETQYF	TGTGCCAGCAGTGAATGGAACTCTAGCGGGAGAAGGGCCGAGACCCAGTACTTC
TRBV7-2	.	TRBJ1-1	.	CASSLAPSDSPEAFF	TGTGCCAGCAGCTTAGCCCCCTCGGACAGTCCTGAAGCTTTCTTT
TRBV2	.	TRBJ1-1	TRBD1	CASKKSQGEVNTEAFF	TGTGCCAGCAAAAAATCACAGGGGGAGGTGAACACTGAAGCTTTCTTT
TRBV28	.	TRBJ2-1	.	CASSFRGRYNEQFF	TGTGCCAGCAGTTTCAGGGGCCGCTACAATGAGCAGTTCTTC
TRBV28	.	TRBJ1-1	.	CASTLRSPGGAFF	TGTGCCAGCACCCTACGTAGCCCAGGTGGGGCTTTCTTT
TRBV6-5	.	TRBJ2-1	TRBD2	CASSYKGGSSYNEQFF	TGTGCCAGCAGTTACAAAGGCGGGAGCTCCTACAATGAGCAGTTCTTC
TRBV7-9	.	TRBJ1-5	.	CASSLSFQAQEPQHF	TGTGCCAGCAGCTTATCTTTCCAGGCCCAAGAGCCCCAGCATTTT
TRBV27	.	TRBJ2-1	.	CASSPRLFYDEQFF	TGTGCCAGCAGCCCGCGACTATTTTATGATGAGCAGTTCTTC
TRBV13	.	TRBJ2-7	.	CASSSPGRRTTEQYF	TGTGCCAGCAGCTCCCCGGGACGCAGGACGACCGAGCAGTACTTC
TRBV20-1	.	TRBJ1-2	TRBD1	CSAPGGGYTF	TGCAGTGCCCCAGGGGGTGGCTACACCTTC
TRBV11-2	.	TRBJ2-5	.	CASSHVSGAGTQYF	TGTGCCAGCAGCCACGTTAGTGGGGCGGGGACCCAGTACTTC
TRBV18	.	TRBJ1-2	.	CASSPPVPRLGWVEGYTF	TGTGCCAGCTCACCACCGGTCCCGCGGTTGGGCTGGGTTGAGGGCTACACCTTC
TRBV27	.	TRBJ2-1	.	CASTDGGLYYNEQFF	TGTGCCAGCACAGACGGGGGCCTCTACTACAATGAGCAGTTCTTC
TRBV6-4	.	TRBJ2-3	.	CASSRSGTDTQYF	TGTGCCAGCAGTCGTAGCGGCACAGATACGCAGTATTTT
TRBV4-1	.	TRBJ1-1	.	CASSHHFPGPTITQTEAFF	TGCGCCAGCAGCCATCACTTTCCGGGACCCACTATCACCCAGACTGAAGCTTTCTTT
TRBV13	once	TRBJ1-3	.	CASSTATGTGNTIYF	TGTGCCAGCAGCACAGCGACGGGGACTGGAAACACCATATATTTT
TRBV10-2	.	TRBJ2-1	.	CASSDTGNEQFF	TGCGCCAGCAGTGATACTGGGAATGAGCAGTTCTTC
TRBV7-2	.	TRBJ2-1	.	CASSLVGYPYNEQFF	TGTGCCAGCAGCCTAGTTGGATACCCCTACAATGAGCAGTTCTTC
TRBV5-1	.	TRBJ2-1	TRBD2	CASSLEGLARGEQFF	TGCGCCAGCAGCTTGGAGGGACTAGCGAGGGGTGAGCAGTTCTTC
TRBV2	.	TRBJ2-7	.	CASIPIDRSYEQYF	TGTGCCAGCATTCCTATTGACCGATCCTACGAGCAGTACTTC